The next 7 T cell receptor beta chains were all read from a single sample in a study of technical replicates of blood from several donors. Produced via immunoSEQ multiplex PCR; TCRdb's table is partial and in-frame only. Counted here are 100,000 or so clones, under 96% occurring once; the ten biggest clones make up approximately 0.2%. The sample comprised T cells isolated from PBMCs. The receptors stem from a human donor in good health.

The gene calls are TRBV14 and TRBJ1-2, with 7 nucleotides matching TRBD1. The CDR3 consists of 15 residues. The junction had 13 bases not matched to a gene; V was cut back by 5 bases and J by 7 bases. Germline V gene sequence: CDR1 SGHDN, CDR2 FVKESK. The DNA for the CDR3 is TGTGCCAGCAGCAAAAAGCCTTACAGGGGCGGTGGCTACACCTTC. It specifies CASSKKPYRGGGYTF.

V usage is TRBV25-1 and J usage is TRBJ2-7; D not resolved. The germline V gene has CDR1 MGHDK and CDR2 SYGVNS. Trimming shortened V by 7 bases and J by 5 bases, and 15 bases separated the two germline ends. The CDR3 covers 13 residues. CDR3 DNA: TGTGCCAGCACCCGGTCCGGCAGGCACGAGCAGTACTTC. Translation gives CASTRSGRHEQYF.

The chain has TRBV15 and TRBJ2-7; TRBD2 is a possible D gene (6 bases). The CDR3 runs to 14 residues. Germline CDR1 is LNHNV and CDR2 is YYDKDF (reference sequence). Trimming cost V 2 bases and J 0 bases, with 8 bases left between them. The CDR3 protein is CATSRSGLSYEQYF. The CDR3 DNA is TGTGCCACCAGCAGATCGGGACTCTCCTACGAGCAGTACTTC.

This clone was picked up a small number of times. The J gene is TRBJ1-1, the V gene TRBV5-1; D is unclear. Trimming removed 7 bases at V and 11 bases at J, with 9 bases between. Looked up from germline, CDR1 is SGHRS and CDR2 is YFSETQ. The CDR3 is made up of 9 amino acids. The CDR3 here is CASRIRAFF. In DNA form, the CDR3 reads TGCGCCAGCCGGATCAGGGCTTTCTTT.

This chain links TRBV28 with TRBJ2-2, with TRBD1 matching over 7 bases. Looked up from germline, CDR1 is MDHEN and CDR2 is SYDVKM. The CDR3 has 15 amino acids. Trimming took 5 bases from V and 4 from J; bases not matched to a gene: 7. The CDR3 coding sequence is TGTGCCAGCAGTAGAGGGGGCGGAACCACCGGGGAGCTGTTTTTT. Translating it yields CASSRGGGTTGELFF.

This chain connects TRBV7-8 to TRBJ1-4, with unresolved D. The V and J ends lost 5 bases and 6 bases respectively, with 13 bases between them. Germline V gene sequence: CDR1 SGHVS, CDR2 FQNEAQ. This CDR3 is 14 amino acids long. CDR3 amino acids: CASSEGYSHEKLFF. CDR3 nucleotides: TGTGCCAGCAGCGAGGGCTATTCCCATGAAAAACTGTTTTTT.

The chain links TRBV11-3 to TRBJ1-3; D remains unclear. CDR3 length: 16 amino acids. V lost 3 bases, J lost 3 bases, and 15 bases lay in between. Germline V gene sequence: CDR1 SGHNT, CDR2 YENEEA. DNA of the CDR3: TGTGCCAGCAGCTTTGGACGGGGATTACATGGAAACACCATATATTTT. It is translated as CASSFGRGLHGNTIYF. The complete variable domain, with remaining parts taken from reference TRBV11-3 and TRBJ1-3, reads EAGVVQSPRYKIIEKKQPVAFWCNPISGHNTLYWYLQNLGQGPELLIRYENEEAVDDSQLPKDRFSAERLKGVDSTLKIQPAELGDSAVYLCASSFGRGLHGNTIYFGEGSWLTVV.